This TCR beta chain was recorded in a study of T-cell memory formation after mild COVID-19. Study summary: In these data, TCR clusters were largely donor specific.

This clonotype was found many times. What it binds is unknown. Study-wide results and limits: In pre-infection memory, a portion of responding clones appeared, which suggested that cross-reactive memory joined.

TCRalpha and TCRbeta libraries used 5'RACE with constant-segment primers and UMIs. TCRdb re-derived calls from the 5' RACE reads in MiXCR, one entry per CDR3 protein. The repertoire holds roughly 450,000 distinct CDR3 sequences, with 15% to 20% as singletons. CDR1 LNHNV and CDR2 YYDKDF come from the germline V gene (reference sequence). V was shortened by 4 bases and J by 7 bases, with 17 bases between the two germline ends. The CDR3 is 15 amino acids. This clonotype originated in an adult woman who had mild COVID-19 (a few samples of this study predate the infection). Cell type and time point are not known. The sample taken for sequencing was PBMCs or a T cell subset sorted from them (not recorded which). The rearrangement links TRBV15 to TRBJ1-5; a possible D gene is TRBD1 (6 bases). In DNA, the CDR3 is TGTGCCACCAGCAAGGAACAGGGTCTCGGGCAGCCCCAGCATTTT. Encoded protein: CATSKEQGLGQPQHF.